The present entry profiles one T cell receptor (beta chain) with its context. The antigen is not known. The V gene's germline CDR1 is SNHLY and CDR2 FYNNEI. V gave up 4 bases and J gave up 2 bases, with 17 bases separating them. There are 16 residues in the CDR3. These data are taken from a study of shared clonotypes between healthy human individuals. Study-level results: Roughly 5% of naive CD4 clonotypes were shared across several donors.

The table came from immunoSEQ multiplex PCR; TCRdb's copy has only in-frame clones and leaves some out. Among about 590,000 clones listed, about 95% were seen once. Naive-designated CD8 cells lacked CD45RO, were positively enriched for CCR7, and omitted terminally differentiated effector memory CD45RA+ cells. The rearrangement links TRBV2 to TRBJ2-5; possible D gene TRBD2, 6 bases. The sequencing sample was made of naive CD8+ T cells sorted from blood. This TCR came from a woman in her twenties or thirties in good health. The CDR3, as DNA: TGTGCCAGCAGTGTCATTGCGGGACCGGATCAAGAGACCCAGTACTTC. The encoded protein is CASSVIAGPDQETQYF.